A single sample is the source of the 25 T cell receptor beta chains below, sequenced in a study of T cells in Graves' hyperthyroidism and ophthalmopathy. Amplified TCR beta CDR3 regions came from RNA transcripts. HTBI primers drove first-round RT-PCR of the TCR CDR3. Via MiXCR, TCRdb re-called the multiplex PCR reads, giving one row per CDR3 protein. The sample includes around 350,000 distinct CDR3 sequences, approximately 15% of them seen just once. The sample consisted of blood. The receptors shown here come from a young woman with Graves' ophthalmopathy.

V usage is TRBV6-1 and J usage is TRBJ1-5; D possibly corresponds to TRBD1 (6 bases). This CDR3 region has 16 residues. V lost 5 bases and J lost 2, with 16 bases in between. The germline V gene encodes CDR1 MNHNS and CDR2 SASEGT. This chain's CDR3 is CASSPGAGWGNQPQHF. The CDR3 bases are TGTGCCAGCAGTCCGGGGGCAGGATGGGGCAATCAGCCCCAGCATTTT.

This clonotype appeared many times. The chain carries TRBV27 and TRBJ1-5; 7 positions agree with TRBD1. CDR3 size: 15 residues. The V gene's germline CDR1 is MNHEY and CDR2 SMNVEV (reference sequence). Unmatched junction bases numbered 7, after V lost 4 bases and J lost 4 bases. In DNA, the CDR3 is TGTGCCAGCAGTTCTCGACAGGGAAGAAATCAGCCCCAGCATTTT. This codes for CASSSRQGRNQPQHF.

This sequence joins TRBV12-3 or TRBV12-4 and TRBJ2-7, with TRBD1 matching over 10 bases. Unmatched junction bases numbered 12, after V lost 5 bases and J lost 5 bases. The CDR3 runs 16 residues. CDR3 coding DNA: TGTGCCAGCAGTGAAGCCGGGACAGGGGTAATCCACGAGCAGTACTTC. Encoded protein: CASSEAGTGVIHEQYF.

This clonotype appeared many times. Compared with germline, one end of the junction differs, possibly owing to a read error. The CDR3 DNA reads TGTGCTAGCAGCTTAGGAGTAGCGGGGCTAAATGAGCAGTTCTTC. This translates into CASSLGVAGLNEQFF. The chain links TRBV7-7 to TRBJ2-1; 8 bases match TRBD2. This CDR3 region has 15 residues. Germline V gene sequence: CDR1 SSHAT, CDR2 FNYEAQ (reference sequence).

This clonotype has only a few counts. The chain is built from TRBV10-2 and TRBJ1-4; 7 nucleotides align to TRBD1. With V trimmed by 10 bases and J by 8 bases, 10 bases remained unmatched. The CDR3 consists of 13 residues. Germline CDR1 is WSHSY and CDR2 is SAAADI. The CDR3 sequence is CATTPRGPEKLFF. The CDR3 DNA reads as TGCGCCACCACGCCGAGGGGGCCAGAAAAACTGTTTTTT.

This clonotype occurred many times. The rearrangement uses TRBV20-1 and TRBJ1-3, with D unclear. There are 14 residues in the CDR3. Per germline, CDR1 DFQATT and CDR2 SNEGSKA (reference sequence). The V and J ends lost 2 bases and 0 bases respectively, with 8 bases between them. The CDR3 protein is CSARRRSSGNTIYF. The CDR3 region has the DNA TGCAGTGCTAGAAGACGGAGCTCTGGAAACACCATATATTTT.

This clonotype was found many times. The chain combines TRBV28 with TRBJ2-5, with 7 bases that match TRBD1. The CDR3 is made up of 15 amino acids. V gave up 5 bases and J gave up 4 bases; unmatched junction bases: 10. CDR1 is MDHEN and CDR2 is SYDVKM in the germline V gene. The CDR3, as DNA: TGTGCCAGCAGTGACGCAGACAGGGATAGAGAGACCCAGTACTTC. Translated: CASSDADRDRETQYF.

This rearrangement joins TRBV4-1 to TRBJ1-4; D is possibly TRBD1 (6 bases). CDR1 and CDR2 from the germline V gene are MGHRA and YSYEKL. CDR3 size: 14 residues. V was trimmed by 1 base and J by 6 bases, leaving 9 bases between them. For the CDR3, the DNA is TGCGCCAGCAGCCAAGTGGACAGACATGAAAAACTGTTTTTT. Protein: CASSQVDRHEKLFF.

The table lists this clonotype with many counts. This chain connects TRBV12-3 or TRBV12-4 to TRBJ1-2; 7 bases are shared with TRBD1. The CDR3 runs 14 residues. The trim removed 4 bases at V and 4 bases at J, leaving 6 bases unmatched. CDR3 sequence reads: CASSYRQGSYGYTF. CDR3 DNA: TGTGCCAGCAGTTACCGACAGGGAAGCTATGGCTACACCTTC.

This clonotype was found many times. The V call is TRBV20-1, the J call TRBJ2-3, with 8 bases identical to TRBD1. Per germline, CDR1 DFQATT and CDR2 SNEGSKA (reference sequence). The CDR3 sequence is 14 residues long. V was clipped by 5 bases and J by 5 bases; unmatched bases: 9. CDR3 amino acids: CSAQDRASGDTQYF. CDR3 DNA sequence: TGCAGTGCTCAGGACAGGGCCTCGGGAGATACGCAGTATTTT.

This clonotype was seen at least ten times. The chain is built from TRBV19 and TRBJ1-1; D unresolved. The ends were cut back, 0 bases at V and 7 bases at J, with 21 bases in the middle. This CDR3 is 17 amino acids long. Germline lookup yields CDR1 LNHDA and CDR2 SQIVND (reference sequence). In DNA, the CDR3 is TGTGCCAGTAGTATAGATCCTACAGACGCGTATCGAATTGAAGCTTTCTTT. Translation: CASSIDPTDAYRIEAFF.

This clonotype was observed at least ten times. The chain recombines TRBV12-3 or TRBV12-4 with TRBJ2-7; 10 nucleotides match TRBD2. V lost 2 bases to trimming and J lost 2 bases; unmatched junction nucleotides: 3. CDR3 length: 15 amino acids. The CDR3, as DNA: TGTGCCAGCAGTTTATCTAGCGGGGGCCCCTACGAGCAGTACTTC. Translation: CASSLSSGGPYEQYF.

There are many counts of this clonotype. The chain's CDR3 is CASSLNRENYGYTF. Written as DNA, the CDR3 is TGTGCCAGCAGTTTGAACAGGGAAAACTATGGCTACACCTTC. The rearrangement uses TRBV28 and TRBJ1-2; a possible D gene is TRBD1 (6 bases). This CDR3 contains 14 residues. In germline, CDR1 is MDHEN, CDR2 SYDVKM. Trimming cost V 3 bases and J 2 bases, with 10 bases left between them.

Many counts were recorded for this clonotype. This chain links TRBV30 with TRBJ1-1; D may be TRBD1 (5 bases). V shed 0 bases and J shed 5 bases, with 10 bases lying between them. The CDR3 extends over 13 amino acids. Germline CDR1 is GTSNPN and CDR2 is SVGIG (reference sequence). CDR3 DNA sequence: TGTGCCTGGAGTGTATCTGGGGGGACTGAAGCTTTCTTT. It translates to CAWSVSGGTEAFF.

The CDR3 loop is CATRRGTEAFF. The CDR3 DNA follows: TGCGCCACCAGGCGGGGCACTGAAGCTTTCTTT. This sequence joins TRBV4-1 and TRBJ1-1; D uncertain. CDR1 and CDR2 (germline): MGHRA, YSYEKL. The V end was cut by 10 bases, the J end by 4 bases, with 10 bases between. CDR3 size: 11 residues.

J is TRBJ2-2 and V is TRBV7-8, with TRBD1 matching 10 bases. Germline trimming cut 2 bases from V and 5 bases from J; bases unmatched to any gene: 2. The CDR3 sequence is 15 residues long. Per germline, CDR1 SGHVS and CDR2 FQNEAQ. CDR3 nucleotide sequence: TGTGCCAGCAGCTTATCGGACAGGGGGACCGGGGAGCTGTTTTTT. Amino acid sequence: CASSLSDRGTGELFF.

This clonotype was observed at least ten times. J is TRBJ2-5 and V is TRBV2, with D unresolved. This CDR3 contains 14 residues. From germline, CDR1 is SNHLY and CDR2 FYNNEI. Trimming removed 6 bases from V and 0 bases from J, with 11 bases in between. Here the CDR3 reads CASSPTGDQETQYF. CDR3 DNA sequence: TGTGCCAGCAGCCCTACTGGGGACCAAGAGACCCAGTACTTC.

The V and J genes are TRBV6-5 and TRBJ1-4; D might be TRBD1 (5 bases). Trimming removed 0 bases at V and 4 bases at J, with 15 bases between. From germline, CDR1 is MNHEY and CDR2 SVGAGI. This CDR3 spans 17 amino acids. As DNA, the CDR3 is TGTGCCAGCAGTTACTCGAGGGGAGGAAGATATAATGAAAAACTGTTTTTT. The encoded protein is CASSYSRGGRYNEKLFF.

Ten or more counts support this clonotype. The rearrangement uses TRBV2 and TRBJ1-4, with D possibly TRBD1 on 6 matching bases. V lost 0 bases to trimming and J lost 7 bases, with 12 bases between them. The CDR3 is 15 residues long. Looked up from germline, CDR1 is SNHLY and CDR2 is FYNNEI. The CDR3 spells CASSEANRAREKLFF. The CDR3 nucleotides are TGTGCCAGCAGTGAAGCGAACAGGGCCCGTGAAAAACTGTTTTTT.

This clonotype was recorded at least ten times. The V gene is TRBV6-1, the J gene TRBJ2-7; TRBD1 matches 8 bases. Germline CDR1 is MNHNS and CDR2 is SASEGT. There are 14 residues in the CDR3. The J segment lost 4 bases and the V segment lost 6 bases, leaving 8 bases of the junction unmatched. Written as DNA, the CDR3 is TGTGCCAGCAGGGACAGGGTAGGATCTTACGAGCAGTACTTC. Residues: CASRDRVGSYEQYF.

With regard to this clonotype: At one of its ends the junction is not consistent with the germline gene, which may arise from a read error. The genes are TRBV20-1 and TRBJ2-7, with a weak D call TRBD2 (7 bases). The CDR3 is made up of 14 amino acids. Germline V gene lookup returns CDR1 DFQATT and CDR2 SNEGSKA (reference sequence). Here the CDR3 DNA reads TGCAGTGCTAGAGACGGGGGGCGCGTTGCCGAGCAGCACTTC. Translating gives CSARDGGRVAEQHF.

This clonotype showed up many times. The CDR3 is CASSPVGPPTYEQYF. Here the CDR3 DNA reads TGTGCCAGCTCACCGGTCGGACCACCTACCTACGAGCAGTACTTC. The rearrangement joins TRBV18 to TRBJ2-7; D gene ambiguous. The CDR3 sequence is 15 residues long. Germline assignment: CDR1 KGHSH and CDR2 LQKENI. V gave up 3 bases and J gave up 2 bases, with 14 bases separating them.

In this sample, this clonotype turned up many times. The chain uses TRBV6-1 and TRBJ2-5; D is undetermined. There are 13 residues in the CDR3. The V end was cut by 8 bases, the J end by 5 bases, with 15 bases between. The germline V gene encodes CDR1 MNHNS and CDR2 SASEGT. This CDR3 reads CASEASVVETQYF. CDR3 DNA sequence: TGTGCCAGCGAGGCTTCGGTTGTGGAGACCCAGTACTTC.

The chain combines TRBV7-9 with TRBJ1-2; the match to TRBD1 covers 7 bases. With 5 bases clipped from V and 4 bases from J, the junction kept 7 bases outside the gene matches. Looked up from germline, CDR1 is SEHNR and CDR2 is FQNEAQ (reference sequence). This CDR3 has 14 residues. The CDR3 coding sequence is TGTGCCAGCAGCCTCAATCAGGGGGGCTATGGCTACACCTTC. Translation: CASSLNQGGYGYTF.

The chain uses TRBV14 and TRBJ1-1, with TRBD1 matching over 7 bases. CDR3 length: 18 residues. The V gene end was trimmed by 1 base and the J gene end by 7 bases; junction bases not matched to a gene: 18. CDR1 and CDR2 (germline): SGHDN, FVKESK. In DNA form, the CDR3 reads TGTGCCAGCAGCCAAGTAGGAGGGAGGGGGCCCCTGGGCGGTGAAGCTTTCTTT. This translates into CASSQVGGRGPLGGEAFF.